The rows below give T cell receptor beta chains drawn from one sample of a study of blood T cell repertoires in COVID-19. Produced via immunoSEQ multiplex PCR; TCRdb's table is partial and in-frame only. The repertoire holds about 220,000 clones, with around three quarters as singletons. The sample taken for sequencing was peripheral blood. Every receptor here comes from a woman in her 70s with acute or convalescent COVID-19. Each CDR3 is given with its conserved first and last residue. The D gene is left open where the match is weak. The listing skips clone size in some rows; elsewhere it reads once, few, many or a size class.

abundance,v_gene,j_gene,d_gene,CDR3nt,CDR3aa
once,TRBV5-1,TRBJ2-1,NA,TGCGCCAGCAGCTTGGCCCCAGGGGCAGCCTACAATGAGCAGTTCTTC,CASSLAPGAAYNEQFF
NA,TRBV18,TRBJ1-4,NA,TGTGCCAGCTCACGTCAGGGGAATGAAAAACTGTTTTTT,CASSRQGNEKLFF
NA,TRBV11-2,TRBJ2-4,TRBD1,TGTGCCAGCGACGCGACAGGGGGAGGGGACATTCAGTACTTC,CASDATGGGDIQYF
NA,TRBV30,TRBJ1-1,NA,TGTGCCTGGAGCCTAGGGGCGCTTACTGAAGCTTTCTTT,CAWSLGALTEAFF
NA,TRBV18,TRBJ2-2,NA,TGTGCCAGCTCACCAGAGCTCACCGGGGAGCTGTTTTTT,CASSPELTGELFF
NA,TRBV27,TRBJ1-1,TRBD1,TGTGCCAGCCGAGAGGGGGCATCCCCCACTGAAGCTTTCTTT,CASREGASPTEAFF
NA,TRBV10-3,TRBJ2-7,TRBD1,TGTGCCATCAGTGAAGTCCGGCAGGGGGTGGACGAGCAGTACTTC,CAISEVRQGVDEQYF
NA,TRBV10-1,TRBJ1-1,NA,TGCGCCAGCAGTGAAGACAGATTGAACACTGAAGCTTTCTTT,CASSEDRLNTEAFF
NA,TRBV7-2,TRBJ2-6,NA,TGTGCCAGCAGCATGTCAGGGGCAAAGTCTGGGGCCAACGTCCTGACTTTC,CASSMSGAKSGANVLTF
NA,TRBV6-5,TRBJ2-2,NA,TGTGCCAGCAACCCTGGACAGTTGAACACCGGGGAGCTGTTTTTT,CASNPGQLNTGELFF
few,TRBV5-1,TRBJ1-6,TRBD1,TGCGCCAGCAGCGCCGGGGACAGGGGAAAGTCGTACAATTCACCCCTCCACTTT,CASSAGDRGKSYNSPLHF
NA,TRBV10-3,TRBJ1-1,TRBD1,TGTGCCACAGATGACTCAGGGGGCACTGAAGCTTTCTTT,CATDDSGGTEAFF
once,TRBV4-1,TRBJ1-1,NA,TGCGCCAGCAGCCAAGAAGGCAGGGTAGAAGCTGAGGCTTTCTTT,CASSQEGRVEAEAFF
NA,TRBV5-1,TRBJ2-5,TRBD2,TGCGCCAGCAGACTAGCGGGAGTCCAAGAGACCCAGTACTTC,CASRLAGVQETQYF
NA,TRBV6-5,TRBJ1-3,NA,TGTGCCAGCAGTCGACAATACTCTGGAAACACCATATATTTT,CASSRQYSGNTIYF
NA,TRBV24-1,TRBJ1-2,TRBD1,TGTGCCACCAGTGGGGGAGGGACAGGCCAAAATTTGGGCTATGGCTACACCTTC,CATSGGGTGQNLGYGYTF
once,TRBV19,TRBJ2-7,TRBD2,TGTGCCAGTAGTATCCGGACTAGCGGGGGGGCGATAACCTACGAGCAGTACTTC,CASSIRTSGGAITYEQYF
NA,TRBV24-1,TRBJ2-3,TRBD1,TGTGCCCCGCAACAGGGGGAGGGCACAGATACGCAGTATTTT,CAPQQGEGTDTQYF
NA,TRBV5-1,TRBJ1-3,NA,TGCGCCAGCAGCTTGAGAGGGACACCTGGAAACACCATATATTTT,CASSLRGTPGNTIYF
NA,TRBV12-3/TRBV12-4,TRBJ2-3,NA,TGTGCCAGCAGTTTAAGCCTCTCATATACGCAGTATTTT,CASSLSLSYTQYF
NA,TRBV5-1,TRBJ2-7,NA,TGCGCCAGCAAGTACGGAGGCCCGGGGGAGCAGTACTTC,CASKYGGPGEQYF
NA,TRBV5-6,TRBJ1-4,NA,TGTGCCAGCAGCTTGGTATCTGAAAAACTGTTTTTT,CASSLVSEKLFF
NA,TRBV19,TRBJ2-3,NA,TGTGCCAGTAGTATATATTCGGGTTTCGGTGGTGGAGATACGCAGTATTTT,CASSIYSGFGGGDTQYF
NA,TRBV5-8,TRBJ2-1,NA,TGTGCCAGCCGGGACAATGAGCAGTTCTTC,CASRDNEQFF
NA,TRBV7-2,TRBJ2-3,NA,TGTGCCAGCAGCTTACTGTTACAGGCCAGGGTTACGCAGTATTTT,CASSLLLQARVTQYF
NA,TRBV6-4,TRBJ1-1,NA,TGTGCCGGGGGGGTCCGGGAACCCCTGAACACTGAAGCTTTCTTT,CAGGVREPLNTEAFF
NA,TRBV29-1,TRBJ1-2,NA,TGCAGCGTTGCGGGGGGCTTCTATGGCTACACCTTC,CSVAGGFYGYTF
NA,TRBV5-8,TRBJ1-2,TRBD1,TGTGCCAGCAGCTTGGTTGGGACAGAGACGGGCTACACCTTC,CASSLVGTETGYTF
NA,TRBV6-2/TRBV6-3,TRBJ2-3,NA,TGTGCCAGCAGTCACTCGGGGGCTCCAGATACGCAGTATTTT,CASSHSGAPDTQYF
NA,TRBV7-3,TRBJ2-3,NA,TGTGCCAGCAGCCGCGTCCCCACAGATACGCAGTATTTT,CASSRVPTDTQYF
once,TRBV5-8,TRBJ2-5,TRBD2,TGTGCCAGCAGCTTCAGCAGGACTAGCGGGGTCGAGACCCAGTACTTC,CASSFSRTSGVETQYF
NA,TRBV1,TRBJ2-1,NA,TGCACCAGCAGCCAAGGGGTAGCGGGGGGGCCGGATGAGCAGTTCTTC,CTSSQGVAGGPDEQFF
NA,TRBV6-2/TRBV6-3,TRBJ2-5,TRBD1,TGTGCCAGCAGTTACACGTCCGGGACAGGGTACCAGTACTTC,CASSYTSGTGYQYF
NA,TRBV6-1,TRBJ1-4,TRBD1,TGTGCCAGCAGTGAGGGGGACAGCAAAAATGAAAAACTGTTTTTT,CASSEGDSKNEKLFF
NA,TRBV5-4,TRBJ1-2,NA,TGTGCCAGCAGCTTGGGGGCAGGCGGGGGGCGCGTCTATGGCTACACCTTC,CASSLGAGGGRVYGYTF
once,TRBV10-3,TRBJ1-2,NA,TGTGCCATCAGTGAAGGCACAGGCCTCAAAGGTGGCTACACCTTC,CAISEGTGLKGGYTF
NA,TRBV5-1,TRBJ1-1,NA,TGCGCCAGCAGCTTACAAGGGGACACTGAAGCTTTCTTT,CASSLQGDTEAFF
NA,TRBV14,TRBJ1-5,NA,TGTGCCAGCAGCAGACAGGATAATCAGCCCCAGCATTTT,CASSRQDNQPQHF
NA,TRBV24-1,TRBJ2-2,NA,TGTGCCACCAGTGATTTACAGAACACCGGGGAGCTGTTTTTT,CATSDLQNTGELFF
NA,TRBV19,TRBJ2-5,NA,TGTGCCAGTAGCGCCCAAGGGGCACAAGAGACCCAGTACTTC,CASSAQGAQETQYF
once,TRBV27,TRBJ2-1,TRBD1,TGTGCCAGCCTGAAAGGGGGCGCTTCCCTCCATGAGCAGTTCTTC,CASLKGGASLHEQFF
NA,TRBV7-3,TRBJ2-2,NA,TGTGCCAGCAGCCGGGATGAGGGCACCGGGGAGCTGTTTTTT,CASSRDEGTGELFF
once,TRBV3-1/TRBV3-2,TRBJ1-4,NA,TGTGCCAGCAGCCAAGGCGGGAATGCTAATGAAAAACTGTTTTTT,CASSQGGNANEKLFF
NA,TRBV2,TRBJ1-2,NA,TGTGCCAGTGCTACAGGGTCGCGTGGCTACACCTTC,CASATGSRGYTF
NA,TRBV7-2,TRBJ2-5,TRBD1,TGTGCCAGCATCCCCCAAGCAGGGGGAAAAGAGACCCAGTACTTC,CASIPQAGGKETQYF
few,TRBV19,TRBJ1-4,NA,TGTGCCAGTAGTATACGTTCAGGGGATAATGAAAAACTGTTTTTT,CASSIRSGDNEKLFF
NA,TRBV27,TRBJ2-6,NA,TGTGCCAGCAGAGGCGGTAGCTCTGGGGCCAACGTCCTGACTTTC,CASRGGSSGANVLTF
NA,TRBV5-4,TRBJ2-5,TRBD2,TGTGCCAGCAGGTTGACTAGCGGGGGGGGCGAGACCCAGCACTTC,CASRLTSGGGETQHF
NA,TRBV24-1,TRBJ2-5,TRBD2,TGTGCCACCTCTATAGCGGGGACCCGGGAGACCCAGTACTTC,CATSIAGTRETQYF
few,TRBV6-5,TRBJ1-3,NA,TGTGCCAGCAGTACCAGGCTCTCTGGAAACACCATATATTTT,CASSTRLSGNTIYF